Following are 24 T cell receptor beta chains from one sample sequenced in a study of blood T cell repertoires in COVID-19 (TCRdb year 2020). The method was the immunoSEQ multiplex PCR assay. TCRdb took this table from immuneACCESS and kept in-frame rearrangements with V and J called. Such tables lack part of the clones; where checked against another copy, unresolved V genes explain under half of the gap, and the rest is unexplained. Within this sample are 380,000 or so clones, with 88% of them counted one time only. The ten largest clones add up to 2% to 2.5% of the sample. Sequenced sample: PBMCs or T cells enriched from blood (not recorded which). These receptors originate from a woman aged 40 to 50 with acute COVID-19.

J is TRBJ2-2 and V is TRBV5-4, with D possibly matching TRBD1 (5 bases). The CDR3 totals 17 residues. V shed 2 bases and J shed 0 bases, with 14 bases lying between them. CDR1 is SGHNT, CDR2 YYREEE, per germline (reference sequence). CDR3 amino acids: CASSFIGGATNTGELFF. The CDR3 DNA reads TGTGCCAGCAGCTTCATAGGTGGGGCGACGAACACCGGGGAGCTGTTTTTT.

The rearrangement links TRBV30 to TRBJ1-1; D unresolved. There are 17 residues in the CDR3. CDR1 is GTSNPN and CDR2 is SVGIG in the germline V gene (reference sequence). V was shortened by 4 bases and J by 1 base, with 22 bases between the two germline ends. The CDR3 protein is CAWNRYLRSTGNTEAFF. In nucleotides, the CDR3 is TGTGCCTGGAATAGATACCTCCGCTCAACGGGGAACACTGAAGCTTTCTTT.

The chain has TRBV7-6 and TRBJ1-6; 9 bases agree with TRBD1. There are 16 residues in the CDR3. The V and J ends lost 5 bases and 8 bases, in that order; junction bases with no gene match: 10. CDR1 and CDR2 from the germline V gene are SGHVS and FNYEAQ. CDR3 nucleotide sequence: TGTGCCAGCAGCCCCGGGACAGGGATAATAGATTCACCCCTCCACTTT. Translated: CASSPGTGIIDSPLHF.

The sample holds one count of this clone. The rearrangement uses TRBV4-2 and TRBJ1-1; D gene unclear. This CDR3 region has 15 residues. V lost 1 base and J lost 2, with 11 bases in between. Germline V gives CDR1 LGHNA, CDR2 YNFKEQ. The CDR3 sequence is CASSQAREINTEAFF. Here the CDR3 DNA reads TGTGCCAGCAGCCAAGCCCGGGAAATCAACACTGAAGCTTTCTTT.

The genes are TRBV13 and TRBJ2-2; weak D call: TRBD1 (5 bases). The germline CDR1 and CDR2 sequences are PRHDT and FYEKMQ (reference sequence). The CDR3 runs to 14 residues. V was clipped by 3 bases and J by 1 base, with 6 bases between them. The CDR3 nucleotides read TGTGCCAGCAGCTTGGGGCGGAACACCGGGGAGCTGTTTTTT. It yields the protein CASSLGRNTGELFF.

The CDR3 loop reads CATSRDLQGHTEAFF. The DNA for the CDR3 is TGTGCCACCAGCAGAGATTTACAGGGCCACACTGAAGCTTTCTTT. J is TRBJ1-1 and V is TRBV15; possibly TRBD1 for D (6 bases). Trimming removed 0 bases from V and 3 bases from J, with 11 bases in between. Germline lookup yields CDR1 LNHNV and CDR2 YYDKDF (reference sequence). The CDR3 has 15 amino acids.

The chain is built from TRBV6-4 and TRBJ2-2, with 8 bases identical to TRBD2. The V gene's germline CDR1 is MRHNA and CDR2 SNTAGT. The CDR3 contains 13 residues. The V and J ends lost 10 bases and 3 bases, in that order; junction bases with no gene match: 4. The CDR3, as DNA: TGTGCCACGACTAGCGACGACACCGGGGAGCTGTTTTTT. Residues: CATTSDDTGELFF.

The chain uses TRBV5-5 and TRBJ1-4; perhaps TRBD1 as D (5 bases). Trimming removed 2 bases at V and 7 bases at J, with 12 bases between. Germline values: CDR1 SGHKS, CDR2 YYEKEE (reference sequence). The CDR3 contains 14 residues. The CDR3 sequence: CASSFAGVSEKLFF. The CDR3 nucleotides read TGTGCCAGCAGCTTTGCGGGGGTCAGTGAAAAACTGTTTTTT.

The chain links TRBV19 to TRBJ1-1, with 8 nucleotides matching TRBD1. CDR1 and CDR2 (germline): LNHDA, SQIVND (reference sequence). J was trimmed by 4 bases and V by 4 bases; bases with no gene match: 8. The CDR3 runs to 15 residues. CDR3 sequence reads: CASSTGTGGGTEAFF. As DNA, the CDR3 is TGTGCCAGTAGTACCGGGACAGGCGGCGGCACTGAAGCTTTCTTT.

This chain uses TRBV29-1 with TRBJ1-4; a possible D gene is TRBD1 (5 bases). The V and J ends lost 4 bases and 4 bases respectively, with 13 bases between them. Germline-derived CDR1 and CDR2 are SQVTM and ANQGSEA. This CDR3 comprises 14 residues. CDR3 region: CSVAGGIGNEKLFF. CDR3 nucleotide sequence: TGCAGCGTTGCGGGGGGGATTGGTAATGAAAAACTGTTTTTT.

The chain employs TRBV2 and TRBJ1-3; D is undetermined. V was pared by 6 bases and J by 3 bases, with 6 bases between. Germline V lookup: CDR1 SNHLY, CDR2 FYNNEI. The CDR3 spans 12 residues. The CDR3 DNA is TGTGCCAGCAGGCCCAGTGGAAACACCATATATTTT. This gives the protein CASRPSGNTIYF.

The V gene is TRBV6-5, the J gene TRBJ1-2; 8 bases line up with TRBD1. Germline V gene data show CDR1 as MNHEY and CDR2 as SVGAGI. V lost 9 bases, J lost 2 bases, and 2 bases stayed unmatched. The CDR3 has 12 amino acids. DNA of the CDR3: TGTGCCAGTGGACAGGGAAACTATGGCTACACCTTC. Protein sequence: CASGQGNYGYTF.

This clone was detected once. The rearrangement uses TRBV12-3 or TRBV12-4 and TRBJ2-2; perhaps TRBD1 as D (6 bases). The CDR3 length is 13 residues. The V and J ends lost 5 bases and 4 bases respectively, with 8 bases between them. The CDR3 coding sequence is TGTGCCAGCAGTAGACAGGTCACCGGGGAGCTGTTTTTT. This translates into CASSRQVTGELFF.

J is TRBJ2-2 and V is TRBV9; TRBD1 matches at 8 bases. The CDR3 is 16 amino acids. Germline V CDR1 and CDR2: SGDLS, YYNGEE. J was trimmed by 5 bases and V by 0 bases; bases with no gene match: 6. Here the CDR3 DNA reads TGTGCCAGCAGCGTAGCCCAGGGGGCAGAGACCGGGGAGCTGTTTTTT. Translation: CASSVAQGAETGELFF.

The CDR3 is CASTPGGTNTGELFF. In nucleotides, the CDR3 is TGTGCCAGCACCCCGGGGGGAACGAACACCGGGGAGCTGTTTTTT. The V call is TRBV2, the J call TRBJ2-2; TRBD2 aligns across 7 bases. This CDR3 region has 15 residues. V dropped 7 bases and J dropped 0; count of bases not matched to a gene: 5. In germline, CDR1 is SNHLY, CDR2 FYNNEI.

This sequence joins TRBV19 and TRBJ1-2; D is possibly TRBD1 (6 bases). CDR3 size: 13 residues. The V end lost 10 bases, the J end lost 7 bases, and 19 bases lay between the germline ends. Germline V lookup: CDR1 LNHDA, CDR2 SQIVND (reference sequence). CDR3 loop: CATRTRGTSGYTF. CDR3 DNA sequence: TGTGCCACCCGAACACGTGGGACATCTGGCTACACCTTC. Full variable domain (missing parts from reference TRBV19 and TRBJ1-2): DGGITQSPKYLFRKEGQNVTLSCEQNLNHDAMYWYRQDPGQGLRLIYYSQIVNDFQKGDIAEGYSVSREKKESFPLTVTSAQKNPTAFYLCATRTRGTSGYTFGSGTRLTVV.

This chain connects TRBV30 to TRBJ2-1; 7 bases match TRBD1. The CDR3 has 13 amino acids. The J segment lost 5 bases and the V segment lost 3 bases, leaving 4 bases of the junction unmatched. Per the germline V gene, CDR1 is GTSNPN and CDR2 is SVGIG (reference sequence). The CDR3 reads CAWRTGKDNEQFF. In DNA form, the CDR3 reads TGTGCCTGGAGGACAGGGAAGGACAATGAGCAGTTCTTC.

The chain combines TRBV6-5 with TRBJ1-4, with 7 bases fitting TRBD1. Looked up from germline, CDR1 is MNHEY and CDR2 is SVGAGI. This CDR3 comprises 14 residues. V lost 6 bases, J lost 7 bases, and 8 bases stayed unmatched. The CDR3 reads CASRRQGLVEKLFF. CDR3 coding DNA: TGTGCCAGCAGGAGACAGGGTTTGGTTGAAAAACTGTTTTTT.

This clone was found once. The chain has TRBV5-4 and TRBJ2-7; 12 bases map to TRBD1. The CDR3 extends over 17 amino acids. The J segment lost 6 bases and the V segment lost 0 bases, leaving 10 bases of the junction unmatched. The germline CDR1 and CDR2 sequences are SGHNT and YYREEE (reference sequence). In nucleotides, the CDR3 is TGTGCCAGCAGCTTGGGGGTCTGGGACAGGGGGCTATCCGAGCAGTACTTC. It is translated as CASSLGVWDRGLSEQYF.

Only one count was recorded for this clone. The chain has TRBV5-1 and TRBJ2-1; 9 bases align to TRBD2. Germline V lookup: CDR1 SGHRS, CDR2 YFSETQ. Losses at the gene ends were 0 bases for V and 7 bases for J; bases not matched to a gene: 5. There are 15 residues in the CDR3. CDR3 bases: TGCGCCAGCAGCTTGGGGGGGACTAGCAAGAATGAGCAGTTCTTC. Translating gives CASSLGGTSKNEQFF. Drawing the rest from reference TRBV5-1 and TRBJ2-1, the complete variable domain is KAGVTQTPRYLIKTRGQQVTLSCSPISGHRSVSWYQQTPGQGLQFLFEYFSETQRNKGNFPGRFSGRQFSNSRSEMNVSTLELGDSALYLCASSLGGTSKNEQFFGPGTRLTVL.

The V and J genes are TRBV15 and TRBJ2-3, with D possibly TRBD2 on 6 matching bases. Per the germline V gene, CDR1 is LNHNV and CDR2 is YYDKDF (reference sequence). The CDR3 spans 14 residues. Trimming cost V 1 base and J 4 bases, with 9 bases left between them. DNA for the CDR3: TGTGCCACCAGCAGAGGGGGGGAAGCAGATACGCAGTATTTT. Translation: CATSRGGEADTQYF. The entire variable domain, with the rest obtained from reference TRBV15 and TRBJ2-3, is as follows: DAMVIQNPRYQVTQFGKPVTLSCSQTLNHNVMYWYQQKSSQAPKLLFHYYDKDFNNEADTPDNFQSRRPNTSFCFLDIRSPGLGDTAMYLCATSRGGEADTQYFGPGTRLTVL.

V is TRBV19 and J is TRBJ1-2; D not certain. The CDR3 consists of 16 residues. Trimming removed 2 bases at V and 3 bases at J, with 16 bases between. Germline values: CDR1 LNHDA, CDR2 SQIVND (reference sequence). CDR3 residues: CASSIRSGSTHYGYTF. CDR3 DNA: TGTGCCAGTAGTATACGGTCCGGGAGCACCCACTATGGCTACACCTTC.

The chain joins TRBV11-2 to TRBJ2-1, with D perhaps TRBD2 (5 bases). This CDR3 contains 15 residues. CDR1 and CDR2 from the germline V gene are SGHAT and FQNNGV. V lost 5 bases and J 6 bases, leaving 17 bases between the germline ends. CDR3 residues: CASSVTSFPPNEQFF. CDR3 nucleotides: TGTGCCAGCAGCGTCACTAGTTTTCCGCCCAATGAGCAGTTCTTC.

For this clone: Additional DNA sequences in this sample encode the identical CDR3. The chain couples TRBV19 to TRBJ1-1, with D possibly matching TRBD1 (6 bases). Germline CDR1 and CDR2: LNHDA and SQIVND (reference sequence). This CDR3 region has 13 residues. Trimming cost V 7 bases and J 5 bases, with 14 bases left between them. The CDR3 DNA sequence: TGTGCCAGTAAGGGGGGGCGTCGGACTGAAGCTTTCTTT. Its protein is CASKGGRRTEAFF.